This record covers a single TCR beta chain. Which antigen it targets is not known. Base qualities were left out, and no much larger clone turns up one base away. The germline V gene supplies CDR1 KGHDR and CDR2 SFDVKD. Unmatched junction bases come to 7, with V trimmed by 5 bases and J by 1 base. The CDR3 runs 17 residues from the cysteine to the phenylalanine. The retained sequence is limited to the CDR3, 51 bases, with the frame set at the first base. TCRbeta CDR3 regions were amplified from genomic DNA by means of the immunoSEQ Assay, a bias-controlled multiplex PCR. In the original analysis: Nucleated cell counts per sample were estimated from amplification of reference gene primers within the assay. To quantify the absolute abundance of each unique TCRbeta CDR3 rearrangement, sequence reads were collapsed and filtered. Productive Simpson clonality was computed per sample as the square root of Simpson's diversity index over productive rearrangements. The source is immuneACCESS, and TCRdb retained only in-frame sequences with V and J called. Part of the clones is not carried over; for the studies checked, unresolved V genes explain less than half of this, and the remainder is unexplained. From that table come the V and J calls and clone size; the DNA was used to work out D and trimming. In all, the sample holds about 95,000 clones, and around 86% of those were seen once. The top ten clonotypes cover 4.5% to 5.5% of the sample.

At one collaborating source in Seattle, patients were enrolled during active infection and were followed longitudinally through the course of disease. Each collaborating institution followed its own protocols to collect whole blood in K2EDTA tubes. For TCRbeta analysis, collaborators shipped samples as frozen whole blood, isolated PBMCs, or DNA extracted from either of those sample types. The sample originates from a study of blood T cell repertoires in COVID-19 (dated by TCRdb to 2018 to 2020). In the study overall: Samples from collaborators originated in the United States, Italy and Spain and spanned both the acute and convalescent phases of COVID-19. The material from the prospective study consisted of cDNA or gDNA derived from T cells, B-cell-depleted T cells, or PBMCs. Deeply sampled blood TCRbeta repertoires from subjects exposed to, actively infected with, or recovered from COVID-19 were included in the dataset. The repertoires were made available in a free public database intended to serve as a resource for research on the immune response to SARS-CoV-2. Samples were obtained from the ongoing ImmuneRACE study (first 160 participants) and from about 1,300 subjects provided by 6 global collaborators. Sample metadata almost always included a de-identified subject ID, COVID-19 status, age in years and sex. Where available, HLA class I and class II types were obtained from metadata supplied by the sample provider rather than from assay-based typing. Points the paper makes about the study in general: The amount of clinical and demographic metadata varied by source and participant and was provided uncurated.

The TCR comes from a man aged 60-69 years with COVID-19, enrolled during active disease. The material sequenced was peripheral blood. The rearranged segments are TRBV24-1 and TRBJ2-1, and 10 junction bases match TRBD2. DNA sequence: TGTGCCACCAGTGTCGCTAGCGGGAGAGGGTCCTACAATGAGCAGTTCTTC. Translated, it reads CATSVASGRGSYNEQFF.